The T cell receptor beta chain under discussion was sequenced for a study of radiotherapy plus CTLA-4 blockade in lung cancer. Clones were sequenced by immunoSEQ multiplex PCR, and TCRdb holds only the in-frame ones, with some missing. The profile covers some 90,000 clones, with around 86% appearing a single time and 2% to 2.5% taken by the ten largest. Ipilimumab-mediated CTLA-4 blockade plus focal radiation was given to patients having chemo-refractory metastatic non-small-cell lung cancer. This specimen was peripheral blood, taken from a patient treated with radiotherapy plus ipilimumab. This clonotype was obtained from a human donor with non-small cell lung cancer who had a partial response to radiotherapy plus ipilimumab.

DNA of the CDR3: TGTGCCAGCAGCGGAGAGGGAGATACGCAGTATTTT. Its protein product is CASSGEGDTQYF. The chain recombines TRBV11-2 with TRBJ2-3, with a tentative D call TRBD2 (5 bases). Trimming stripped 5 bases from V and 5 bases from J, with 8 bases between. The CDR3 is 12 residues long. Germline values: CDR1 SGHAT, CDR2 FQNNGV.